This T cell receptor (beta chain) derives from a study of shared clonotypes between healthy human individuals. Overall study: The donors, two women and a few men, were aged 18 to 49.

CDR1 SQVTM and CDR2 ANQGSEA come from the germline V gene. The CDR3 extends over 13 amino acids. With V trimmed by 3 bases and J by 6 bases, 3 bases remained unmatched. Donors comprised only Caucasian adults living in Nashville, Tennessee. Here immunoSEQ multiplex PCR was the method, and the copy in TCRdb shows in-frame clones only, minus some. The table includes 2 million to 2.5 million clones, 95% detected once. Material: naive CD4+ T cells sorted from blood. The subset is: CD45RA+ positively selected. J is TRBJ1-5 and V is TRBV29-1; 9 bases agree with TRBD1. The TCR comes from a man between 18 and 29 years old in good health. Here the CDR3 reads CSVDTGGGQPQHF. The CDR3 DNA sequence: TGCAGCGTTGACACAGGGGGCGGTCAGCCCCAGCATTTT.